A single sample is the source of the 23 T cell receptor beta chains below, sequenced in a study of blood T cell repertoires in COVID-19. Sequencing used immunoSEQ multiplex PCR; TCRdb keeps in-frame clones, though not all of them. The sample contains a few hundred thousand clones, around 88% of which appear only once. The material sequenced was PBMCs or T cells enriched from blood (not recorded which). Every receptor here comes from a woman aged 50 to 60 with acute COVID-19.

The rearrangement uses TRBV6-5 and TRBJ1-1; no definite D call. The V gene lost 0 bases and the J gene lost 1 base, with 6 bases spanning the gap. Germline V gene data show CDR1 as MNHEY and CDR2 as SVGAGI. This CDR3 contains 14 residues. The CDR3 sequence: CASSYSEGNTEAFF. In DNA, the CDR3 is TGTGCCAGCAGTTACTCGGAGGGGAACACTGAAGCTTTCTTT.

There are a few counts of this clone. This chain uses TRBV28 with TRBJ1-1, with 8 nucleotides matching TRBD1. V gave up 2 bases and J gave up 0 bases; unmatched junction bases: 5. CDR1 MDHEN and CDR2 SYDVKM come from the germline V gene. The CDR3 spans 16 residues. The CDR3 spells CASSLDRGRMNTEAFF. The DNA for the CDR3 is TGTGCCAGCAGTTTAGACAGGGGACGGATGAACACTGAAGCTTTCTTT.

This clone was observed a few times. J is TRBJ2-7 and V is TRBV3-1 (or the pseudogene TRBV3-2); a weak D match, TRBD2 (6 bases). Germline V CDR1 and CDR2: LGHDT, YNNKEL (reference sequence). The V gene lost 0 bases and the J gene lost 3 bases, with 12 bases spanning the gap. The CDR3 is made up of 15 amino acids. CDR3 nucleotides: TGTGCCAGCAGCCAAGAGGGTCGGGAGTTCTACGAGCAGTACTTC. This gives the protein CASSQEGREFYEQYF.

V is TRBV2 and J is TRBJ2-7; D is unclear. Germline assignment: CDR1 SNHLY and CDR2 FYNNEI. V dropped 5 bases and J dropped 3 bases, with 11 bases sitting between them. This CDR3 comprises 13 residues. In nucleotides, the CDR3 is TGTGCCAGCAGTTGGTCTGCGAGCTACGAGCAGTACTTC. This codes for CASSWSASYEQYF.

This sequence joins TRBV3-1 (or the pseudogene TRBV3-2) and TRBJ1-2; 8 bases are a match to TRBD1. CDR1 and CDR2 (germline): LGHDT, YNNKEL (reference sequence). V shed 4 bases, J shed 7 bases, and the junction held 8 bases outside the gene matches. CDR3 length: 14 residues. The CDR3 DNA is TGTGCCAGCAGCCCCCGGACAGGGAAAAGTGGCTACACCTTC. Its protein product is CASSPRTGKSGYTF.

This chain links TRBV21-1 with TRBJ1-1; the table gives TRBD1 as D, unverified against the DNA. TRBV21-1 is a known pseudogene. The CDR3 runs 12 residues. CDR3 in amino acids: CASGHREAEAFF. The CDR3 DNA sequence: TGTGCCAGCGGCCACAGGGAAGCTGAAGCTTTCTTT.

The chain employs TRBV30 and TRBJ2-1; D possibly corresponds to TRBD2 (6 bases). Germline CDR1 is GTSNPN and CDR2 is SVGIG (reference sequence). The CDR3 is 12 residues long. Trimming stripped 2 bases from V and 11 bases from J, with 13 bases between. The CDR3 loop is CAWSPNTSQQFF. CDR3 DNA: TGTGCCTGGAGTCCGAATACTAGCCAGCAGTTCTTC.

The chain is built from TRBV21-1 and TRBJ2-2; TRBD2 was called by the table and not checked on the DNA. TRBV21-1 has pseudogene status. The CDR3 spans 14 residues. CDR3 in amino acids: CARHGLGGAGELFF. The CDR3 DNA is TGTGCCAGACACGGACTGGGTGGGGCCGGGGAGCTGTTTTTT.

The chain uses TRBV7-2 and TRBJ2-3, with TRBD2 identical over 7 bases. Germline V gene data show CDR1 as SGHTA and CDR2 as FQGNSA. There are 16 residues in the CDR3. V lost 4 bases to trimming and J lost 0 bases; unmatched junction nucleotides: 7. The CDR3 reads CASSSQSSGSTDTQYF. In nucleotides, the CDR3 is TGTGCCAGCAGCTCGCAGTCTAGCGGTAGCACAGATACGCAGTATTTT. The whole variable domain, filled in from reference TRBV7-2 and TRBJ2-3, reads GAGVSQSPSNKVTEKGKDVELRCDPISGHTALYWYRQSLGQGLEFLIYFQGNSAPDKSGLPSDRFSAERTGGSVSTLTIQRTQQEDSAVYLCASSSQSSGSTDTQYFGPGTRLTVL.

The V call is TRBV14, the J call TRBJ2-5, with TRBD1 matching over 9 bases. Trimming at V came to 2 bases and at J to 5 bases, leaving 9 bases not matched to a gene. CDR3 size: 16 residues. The germline CDR1 and CDR2 sequences are SGHDN and FVKESK. The CDR3: CASSQRTGVRTETQYF. The DNA for the CDR3 is TGTGCCAGCAGCCAACGGACAGGGGTTCGTACGGAGACCCAGTACTTC.

The rearrangement links TRBV19 to TRBJ1-5; the match to TRBD1 covers 11 bases. With V trimmed by 6 bases and J by 5 bases, 6 bases remained unmatched. The CDR3 spans 15 residues. Germline CDR1 LNHDA, CDR2 SQIVND (reference sequence). The CDR3 DNA follows: TGTGCCAGTAGACCCAGGACAGGGGGCGATCAGCCCCAGCATTTT. Protein: CASRPRTGGDQPQHF.

About this clone itself: One end of the junction fails to match germline, which may point to a read error. The rearrangement uses TRBV10-3 and TRBJ1-4; no reliable D call. The CDR3 has 14 amino acids. CDR1 and CDR2 from the germline V gene are ENHRY and SYGVKD. CDR3 DNA sequence: TGTGCCATCAGTGAGGGCTCTACTACTGAAAAACTGTTTTTT. It translates to CAISEGSTTEKLFF.

The chain couples TRBV7-2 to TRBJ2-5; 7 bases are a match to TRBD2. The V gene's germline CDR1 is SGHTA and CDR2 FQGNSA. Trimming took 5 bases from V and 5 from J; bases not matched to a gene: 14. The CDR3 totals 16 residues. The CDR3 DNA reads as TGTGCCAGCAGCGGGGGGGGTAGCGGGTCCTTGGAGACCCAGTACTTC. Residues: CASSGGGSGSLETQYF.

The rearrangement joins TRBV9 to TRBJ2-2; the D gene is possibly TRBD1 (5 bases). The CDR3 has 15 amino acids. Germline CDR1 is SGDLS and CDR2 is YYNGEE. Deletions cut 6 bases from V and 3 bases from J, with 15 bases between. The CDR3 here is CASTDTGHYTGELFF. CDR3 sequence (DNA): TGTGCCAGCACCGATACCGGACACTACACCGGGGAGCTGTTTTTT.

This CDR3 reads CASGLGGYEQYF. The CDR3 DNA is TGTGCTAGTGGTTTGGGCGGCTACGAGCAGTACTTC. The chain carries TRBV12-5 and TRBJ2-7; no definite D call. The V gene lost 1 base and the J gene lost 3 bases, with 4 bases spanning the gap. The germline V gene encodes CDR1 LGHNT and CDR2 FRNRAP. The CDR3 totals 12 residues. The full variable domain, rest sourced from reference TRBV12-5 and TRBJ2-7, is DARVTQTPRHKVTEMGQEVTMRCQPILGHNTVFWYRQTMMQGLELLAYFRNRAPLDDSGMPKDRFSAEMPDATLATLKIQPSEPRDSAVYFCASGLGGYEQYFGPGTRLTVT.

V and J are TRBV6-5 and TRBJ1-6; TRBD1 matches at 9 bases. Germline V gene lookup returns CDR1 MNHEY and CDR2 SVGAGI. The CDR3 totals 16 residues. J lost 10 bases, V lost 0 bases, and 7 bases had no gene match. The CDR3 DNA is TGTGCCAGCAGTTACTCTGGGACAGGGAAGGAGTCACCCCTCCACTTT. Translated: CASSYSGTGKESPLHF.

The rearrangement joins TRBV7-9 to TRBJ2-7, with D tentatively TRBD2 (5 bases). Germline CDR1 reads SEHNR; CDR2 reads FQNEAQ (reference sequence). The CDR3 spans 13 residues. V lost 0 bases and J 4 bases, leaving 7 bases between the germline ends. CDR3: CASSLAGKYEQYF. The CDR3, as DNA: TGTGCCAGCAGCTTAGCCGGGAAATACGAGCAGTACTTC.

The rearrangement joins TRBV28 to TRBJ1-1, with TRBD1 matching over 7 bases. CDR3 length: 14 amino acids. Germline V gene lookup returns CDR1 MDHEN and CDR2 SYDVKM. V shed 3 bases and J 5 bases; nucleotides not matched to a gene: 6. CDR3: CASSFGGGRTEAFF. CDR3 bases: TGTGCCAGCAGTTTCGGAGGGGGCAGAACTGAAGCTTTCTTT.

This clone appeared a single time. The J gene is TRBJ2-2, the V gene TRBV12-5; 8 bases are a match to TRBD2. Germline V gene sequence: CDR1 LGHNT, CDR2 FRNRAP. This CDR3 contains 14 residues. J was trimmed by 0 bases and V by 8 bases; bases with no gene match: 2. CDR3 DNA: TGTGCTAGTCAGGGACTAGCGAACACCGGGGAGCTGTTTTTT. This gives the protein CASQGLANTGELFF.

The chain employs TRBV3-1 (or the pseudogene TRBV3-2) and TRBJ2-7, with D hard to call. V was trimmed by 0 bases and J by 3 bases, leaving 6 bases between them. Per the germline V gene, CDR1 is LGHDT and CDR2 is YNNKEL (reference sequence). CDR3 length equals 13 residues. The DNA for the CDR3 is TGTGCCAGCAGCCAAGATTGGAGCTACGAGCAGTACTTC. Protein sequence: CASSQDWSYEQYF.

This chain links TRBV27 with TRBJ2-3; D perhaps matches TRBD2 (6 bases). Germline CDR1 MNHEY, CDR2 SMNVEV (reference sequence). Between the trimmed V and J ends, which lost 1 base and 4 bases, there was a span of 12 bases. This CDR3 contains 15 residues. In nucleotides, the CDR3 is TGTGCCAGCAGTTTATGGGGGGTCAGCGCAGATACGCAGTATTTT. It codes for CASSLWGVSADTQYF.

The chain's CDR3 is CATNQGVLNQPQHF. For the CDR3, the DNA is TGTGCCACAAACCAGGGGGTCCTCAATCAGCCCCAGCATTTT. The V call is TRBV15, the J call TRBJ1-5, with 7 positions matching TRBD1. V shed 9 bases and J 3 bases; nucleotides not matched to a gene: 8. The CDR3 is made up of 14 amino acids. Looked up from germline, CDR1 is LNHNV and CDR2 is YYDKDF (reference sequence).

The CDR3 spells CASSVRASGSINEQFF. The CDR3 nucleotides are TGTGCCAGCAGCGTTCGGGCTAGCGGGAGTATTAATGAGCAGTTCTTC. The rearrangement joins TRBV9 to TRBJ2-1; TRBD2 matches 10 bases. The junction had 9 bases not matched to a gene; V was cut back by 2 bases and J by 7 bases. Looked up from germline, CDR1 is SGDLS and CDR2 is YYNGEE. This CDR3 region has 16 residues. Full variable domain (missing parts from reference TRBV9 and TRBJ2-1): DSGVTQTPKHLITATGQRVTLRCSPRSGDLSVYWYQQSLDQGLQFLIQYYNGEERAKGNILERFSAQQFPDLHSELNLSSLELGDSALYFCASSVRASGSINEQFFGPGTRLTVL.